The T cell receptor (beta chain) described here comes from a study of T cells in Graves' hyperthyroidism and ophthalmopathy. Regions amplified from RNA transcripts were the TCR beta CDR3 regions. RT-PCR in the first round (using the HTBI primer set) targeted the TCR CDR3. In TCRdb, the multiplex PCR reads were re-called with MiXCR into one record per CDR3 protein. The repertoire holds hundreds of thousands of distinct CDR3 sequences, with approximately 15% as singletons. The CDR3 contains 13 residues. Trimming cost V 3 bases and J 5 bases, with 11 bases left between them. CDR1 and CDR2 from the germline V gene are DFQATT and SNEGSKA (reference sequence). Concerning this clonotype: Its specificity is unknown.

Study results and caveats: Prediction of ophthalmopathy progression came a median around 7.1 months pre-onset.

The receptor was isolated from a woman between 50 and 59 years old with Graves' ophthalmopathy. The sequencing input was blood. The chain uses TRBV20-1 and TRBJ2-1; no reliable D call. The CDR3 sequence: CSASSQTHNEQFF. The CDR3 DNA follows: TGCAGTGCTAGCAGTCAAACCCACAATGAGCAGTTCTTC.